This T cell receptor (beta chain) was recovered during a study of cytomegalovirus exposure and HLA in healthy donors (dated by TCRdb to 2017 to 2019). Notes on the research overall: According to a later analysis, one platform produced both the 110 or so validation repertoires and the 670 or so repertoires of the first cohort. The study combined high-throughput TCR immunosequencing, statistical association of individual TCRs with disease status, and machine learning to predict cytomegalovirus infection status. Besides the first cohort of approximately 670 subjects, a separate validation cohort made up of roughly 120 different subjects was used. The study aimed to test whether cataloging public T cell receptors could reveal signatures of past pathogen exposure.

What the research found in general, with its limitations: A later analysis found that TCRs clustered in the first cohort also tended to co-occur in the 130 or so validation repertoires, with more than 90% of cluster scores above 0. The study listed 150 to 200 TCR beta chains as associated with cytomegalovirus. It was suggested by the authors that the approach could potentially be generalized to other disease states and immunological phenotypes. The classifier was reported to diagnose cytomegalovirus status with high specificity and sensitivity in both the original and validation cohorts. A later analysis had no HLA typing for the validation cohort, so co-occurrence there was scored across all 110 or so repertoires. In vitro tests confirmed that three of the cytomegalovirus-associated TCR beta chains recognize cytomegalovirus antigens. Most TCR sequences were seen in very few donors, while some public TCRs were found in many individuals.

Libraries came from the immunoSEQ multiplex PCR assay. The paper's processing steps were these. A statistical classification framework was built for diagnosing cytomegalovirus status from the catalog of TCR beta chain sequences. This is the immuneACCESS table as TCRdb keeps it, with only in-frame sequences that have V and J called. A part of the clones is gone; compared with another copy, unresolved V genes explain less than half, and the rest is unexplained. From that table come the V and J calls and clone size; the DNA was used to work out D and trimming. This sample is represented by approximately 140,000 clones; roughly nine tenths of them were singletons. The leading ten clones occupy roughly 3% of the sample. Separate from the approximately 700-subject first cohort, the validation cohort of 90 to 150 subjects was the group to which the donors belonged. Of note for this clone: Its antigen specificity is not known. Base qualities are not at hand, and no much larger clone is one base apart.

Based on the germline V gene, the CDR1 and CDR2 sequences are SNHLY and FYNNEI. Relative to germline, V is missing 4 bases and J is missing 5 bases, with 5 bases of the junction outside any gene match. The CDR3 runs 14 residues from the cysteine to the phenylalanine. The kept DNA is CDR3 alone, 42 bases in frame from the first base. This TCR derives from a man in his late teens or twenties in good health and CMV-seronegative. The sequenced sample was PBMCs. This chain joins TRBV2 to TRBJ1-2; 9 middle bases align to TRBD1. CDR3 protein: CASSGGTGRYGYTF. The DNA sequence reads TGTGCCAGCAGTGGAGGGACAGGGAGGTATGGCTACACCTTC.